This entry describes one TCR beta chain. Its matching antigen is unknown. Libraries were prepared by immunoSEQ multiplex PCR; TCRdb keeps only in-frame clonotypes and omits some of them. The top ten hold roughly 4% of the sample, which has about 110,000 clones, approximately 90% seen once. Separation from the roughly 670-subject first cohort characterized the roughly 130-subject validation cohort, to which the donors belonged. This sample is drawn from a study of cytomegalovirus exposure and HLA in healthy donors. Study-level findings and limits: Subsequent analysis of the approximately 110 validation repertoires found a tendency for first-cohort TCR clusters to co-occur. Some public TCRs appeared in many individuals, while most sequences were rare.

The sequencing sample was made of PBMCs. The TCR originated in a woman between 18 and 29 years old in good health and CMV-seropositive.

The CDR3 coding sequence is TGTGCCAGCAGCAAACCTGCCCAGGTTCATGGCTACACCTTC. Its translation is CASSKPAQVHGYTF. The rearrangement joins TRBV28 to TRBJ1-2; D call uncertain. V was pared by 6 bases and J by 6 bases, with 17 bases between. The CDR3 runs 14 residues. CDR1 is MDHEN, CDR2 SYDVKM, per germline.